This note documents a single T cell receptor beta chain sequence. The target of this receptor is not known. Base qualities are not recorded, but no much larger clone differs from it by a single base. Systemically healthy Caucasian individuals from Russia, over 30 in total and aged about 6 to 95 years, were included as donors. Ten milliliters of peripheral blood were drawn from each donor into EDTA-treated Vacutainer tubes. Ficoll-Paque density-gradient centrifugation was used to isolate PBMCs, with at least 6 million per sample. Trizol reagent was used to extract total RNA from PBMCs, with at least 5 micrograms per sample. For every donor, an aliquot of PBMCs went through flow cytometry to measure the percentages of naive CD45RAhigh/CD27high T cells. These data belong to a study of blood T cells in healthy people across ages (dated by TCRdb to between 2014 and 2017). For context, the study as a whole: Template switching captured roughly one uniquely barcoded TCR beta cDNA molecule per two T cells in model experiments. Using deep sequencing normalized with unique cDNA molecular identifiers, the study measured how TCR beta repertoire diversity changes with age. To avoid experimental bias, donors of different ages were spread randomly across the sequencing lanes. Donors were grouped into four age groups: young (average 16 years), middle-aged (about 40), aged (around 60) and long-lived (approximately 82). Using the same blood draw, the study looked at two additional independent replicas of 1 million unique cDNA reads for two donors, one aged 18 to 30 and the other aged 80 or older. Summary of the overall study and its limitations: As age increased, observed TCR beta diversity per million T cells dropped in a roughly linear way, and a significant reduction was already evident by age about 40. The long-lived group showed more naive CD4+ T cells, fewer expanded clones and increased TCR diversity than the aged group, suggesting age selection. The percentage of naive T cells measured by flow cytometry correlated strongly with observed TCR beta diversity. Because the CMV infection status of the donors was unknown, age-related changes in expanded clonotypes may potentially have been confounded. Estimates of total diversity from one million sequenced T cells were regarded as lower bounds and underestimates. Bulk unsorted PBMC profiling prevented conclusive comparison of naive and antigen-experienced compartments.

The library was obtained by 5' RACE. A second roughly 7 to 11 cycle PCR used a sample-barcoded 5' primer and a J-beta primer mix. A unique molecular identifier was introduced onto each TCR beta cDNA molecule by a template-switch 5' adaptor carrying 12 random nucleotides. At least 2.5 million CDR3-containing paired-end reads were obtained from each sample. First-strand cDNA synthesis was performed from all RNA using the Mint cDNA synthesis kit, with priming by a TRBC-specific oligonucleotide. Following uracil-DNA glycosylase treatment, all cDNA underwent a first 18-cycle PCR with the universal primers M1SS and BC2_uni_R. As for the original processing: Normalization of each sample was performed by random selection of 1 million high-quality reads, each carrying a distinct molecular identifier. Instead of being binned into consensus sequences, reads that shared molecular identifiers were thrown out. MiTCR, with a Q25 quality threshold and the strictest error-elimination algorithm, was used for CDR3 identification, clonotype clustering and error correction. Lower-bound total TCR beta diversity was estimated with a nonparametric unseen species model using Euler transformation. TCRdb reanalyzed the raw reads on its own, using fastp at Q25 for trimming and MiXCR for clone calling, and kept in-frame beta chains. Rows are combined by CDR3 protein, so each entry shows the most common genes and DNA. For this entry, the V and J calls and clone size follow TCRdb and not the study's own pipeline. In all, the sample holds approximately 2,000,000 distinct CDR3 sequences, and around 40% of those were seen once. The ten largest clones represent 23% of the sample.

This TCR was sampled from a human donor in good health. The sample consisted of blood.

The nucleotides read TGCAGTGCTAGAAGGCGGGGGGTCCGCACCGGGGAGCTGTTTTTT. It is translated as CSARRRGVRTGELFF. The rearranged chain carries TRBV20-1 and TRBJ2-2, with TRBD2 identical over 8 junction bases. CDR1 is given as DFQATT and CDR2 as SNEGSKA, both from the germline V gene (reference sequence). CDR3 length: 15 amino acids, cysteine to phenylalanine. The read is trimmed to its CDR3 DNA, 45 bases read in frame from base 1. Trimmed from V: 2 bases; trimmed from J: 4 bases; junction bases lacking a gene match: 6.